The 6 T cell receptor beta chains presented below share a single source sample, sequenced in a study of regulatory T cells in long-lasting Graves disease. With iRepertoire HTBI primers and Arm-PCR of CDR3 regions, TCR beta libraries were built. TCRdb re-called the multiplex PCR reads through MiXCR, storing one row per CDR3 protein. The sample has some 330,000 distinct CDR3 sequences; more than 20% are singletons. Regarding time point: persistent/refractory GD, antithyroid drugs over 5 years with positive TRAb. From PBMCs, RNA was extracted and then used to make the TCR library. The sample was peripheral blood mononuclear cells (PBMCs), taken when the disease was refractory, from a patient treated with antithyroid drugs. The receptors come from a woman aged 40 to 55 with Graves disease.

This clonotype was seen repeatedly, ten times or more. This chain links TRBV28 with TRBJ2-7; perhaps D is TRBD1 or TRBD2 (5 bases each). This CDR3 contains 13 residues. V was pared by 7 bases and J by 5 bases, with 15 bases between. Germline-derived CDR1 and CDR2 are MDHEN and SYDVKM. The CDR3 here is CASTLGERNEQYF. CDR3 in DNA: TGTGCCAGCACCTTGGGGGAAAGAAACGAGCAGTACTTC.

V usage is TRBV29-1 and J usage is TRBJ2-5, with 7 bases matching TRBD1. CDR1 and CDR2 from the germline V gene are SQVTM and ANQGSEA. J gave up 11 bases and V 6 bases, and 12 bases lay outside the gene matches. The CDR3 is made up of 12 amino acids. The CDR3 DNA sequence: TGCAGCGTCCGCCGGGACAGCTTCGTTCAGTACTTC. Residues: CSVRRDSFVQYF. The full variable domain, in which reference TRBV29-1 and TRBJ2-5 provide the parts outside the CDR3, is SAVISQKPSRDICQRGTSLTIQCQVDSQVTMMFWYRQQPGQSLTLIATANQGSEATYESGFVIDKFPISRPNLTFSTLTVSNMSPEDSSIYLCSVRRDSFVQYFGPGTRLLVL.

This sequence joins TRBV3-1 and TRBJ1-1; tentative D call: TRBD1 (6 bases). This CDR3 has 15 amino acids. Trimming stripped 3 bases from V and 0 bases from J, with 11 bases between. Germline values: CDR1 LGHDT, CDR2 YNNKEL (reference sequence). The DNA of the CDR3 is TGTGCCAGCAGCCAGCCTTCAGGGGTGAACACTGAAGCTTTCTTT. Protein sequence: CASSQPSGVNTEAFF.

The gene calls are TRBV20-1 and TRBJ2-1, with 11 bases that match TRBD2. Germline V gene sequence: CDR1 DFQATT, CDR2 SNEGSKA (reference sequence). The V and J ends lost 2 bases and 2 bases, in that order; junction bases with no gene match: 5. This CDR3 contains 16 residues. The CDR3 bases are TGCAGTGCTAGACCTTTAGCGGGAGGGCCCTACAATGAGCAGTTCTTC. Protein sequence: CSARPLAGGPYNEQFF.

This clonotype was observed a few times. V and J are TRBV28 and TRBJ1-6; no reliable D call. This CDR3 has 15 amino acids. Per the germline V gene, CDR1 is MDHEN and CDR2 is SYDVKM. Trimming stripped 4 bases from V and 6 bases from J, with 13 bases between. CDR3 sequence (DNA): TGTGCCAGCAGTTCCTCCAGATATGGTAATTCACCCCTCCACTTT. Protein sequence: CASSSSRYGNSPLHF.

This clonotype was found many times. This chain uses TRBV28 with TRBJ2-7, with 9 bases that match TRBD1. The CDR3 runs 16 residues. Germline assignment: CDR1 MDHEN and CDR2 SYDVKM. The junction had 10 bases not matched to a gene; V was cut back by 7 bases and J by 0 bases. The CDR3 sequence: CASNTEDRGISYEQYF. CDR3 DNA sequence: TGTGCCAGCAATACCGAAGACAGGGGGATCTCCTACGAGCAGTACTTC.